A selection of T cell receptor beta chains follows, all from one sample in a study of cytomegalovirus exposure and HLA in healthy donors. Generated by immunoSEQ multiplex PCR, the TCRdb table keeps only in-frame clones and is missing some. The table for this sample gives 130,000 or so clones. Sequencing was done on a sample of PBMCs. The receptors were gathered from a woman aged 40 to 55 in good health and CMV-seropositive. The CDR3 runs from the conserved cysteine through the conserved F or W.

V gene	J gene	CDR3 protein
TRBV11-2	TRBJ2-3	CASSSGVLPTDTQYF
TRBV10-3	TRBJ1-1	CAISDRQGNTEAFF
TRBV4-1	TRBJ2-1	CASSHRREAGEQFF
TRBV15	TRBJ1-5	CATSREMGGDQPQHF
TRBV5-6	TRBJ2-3	CASSLSAGTQYF
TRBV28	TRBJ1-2	CASSLGQNYGYTF
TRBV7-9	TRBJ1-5	CASSLGDRGSSYNQPQHF
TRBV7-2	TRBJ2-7	CASSLLGGAYEQYF
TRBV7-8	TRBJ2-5	CASSSLGQGQETQYF
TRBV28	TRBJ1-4	CASSDRSGRDEKLFF
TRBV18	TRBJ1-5	CASSPSVSNQPQHF
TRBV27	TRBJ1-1	CASSIRTGGGEAFF
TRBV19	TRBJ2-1	CASSSPAGVFFNEQFF
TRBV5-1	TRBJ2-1	CASSLGGLPEQFF
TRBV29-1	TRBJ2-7	CSARDTPYEQYF
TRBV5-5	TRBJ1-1	CASSLQGVGTEAFF
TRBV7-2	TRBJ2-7	CASSAQGAGEQYF
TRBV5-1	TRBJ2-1	CASSSRVSDEQFF
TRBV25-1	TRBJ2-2	CASSDRGDTGELFF
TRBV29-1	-	CSVGVGPSYEQYF
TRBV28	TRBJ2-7	CASSSTRTVPGWYEQYF
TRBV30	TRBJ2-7	CAWGTGVRYEQYF
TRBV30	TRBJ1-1	CAYRAGENTEAFF
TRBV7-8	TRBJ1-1	CASSLGTRVPGTEAFF
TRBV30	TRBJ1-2	CAWSPDRGNYGYTF
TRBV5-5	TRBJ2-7	CASREDRGLTYEQYF
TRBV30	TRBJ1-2	CAWSGGGGYTF
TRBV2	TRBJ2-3	CASSEMATDTQYF
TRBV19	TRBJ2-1	CASSLFSNEQFF
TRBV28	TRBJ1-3	CASSLGSRNTIYF
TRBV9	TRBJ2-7	CASSVDSGTGGVKDEQYF
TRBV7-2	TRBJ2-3	CASSLRSWDTDTQYF
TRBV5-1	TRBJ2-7	CASSPGGVGGPSSYEQYF
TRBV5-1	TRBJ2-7	CASSPDRRSSYEQYF
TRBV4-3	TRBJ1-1	CASSQESQLNTEAFF
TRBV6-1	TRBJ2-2	CASSGYTSGAANTGELFF
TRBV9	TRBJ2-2	CASSVATGGTTGELFF
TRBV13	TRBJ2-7	CASSLGGPSSYEQYF
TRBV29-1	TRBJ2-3	CSVVPSGRGTDTQYF
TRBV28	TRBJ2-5	CAVDPGAQETQYF
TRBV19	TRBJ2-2	CASSHMQGLRWAGELFF
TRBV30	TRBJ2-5	CAWNTGQETQYF
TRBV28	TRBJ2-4	CASSLFRGVPKNIQYF
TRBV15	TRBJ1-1	CATSRGRDTEAFF
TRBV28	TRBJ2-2	CASRTSVNTGELFF
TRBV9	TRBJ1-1	CASSPNRNTEAFF
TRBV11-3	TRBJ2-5	CASSETVLETQYF
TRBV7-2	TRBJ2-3	CASSLVRERGDTQYF
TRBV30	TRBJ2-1	CAWRDLGLAGGADEQFF
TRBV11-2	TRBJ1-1	CASSFAIMDRLPFF
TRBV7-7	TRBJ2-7	CASSLGAGEAYEQYF
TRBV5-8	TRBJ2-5	CASSLTQGSRETQYF
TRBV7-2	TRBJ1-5	CASKFSDREFNQPQHF
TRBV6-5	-	CASSYAGAGPEQYF
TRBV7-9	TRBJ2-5	CASSPAGGDELETQYF
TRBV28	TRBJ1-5	CASSSQGVGTSQPQHF
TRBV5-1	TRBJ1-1	CASTARIASQNTEAFF
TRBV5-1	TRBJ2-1	CASSFIAGVNYNEQFF
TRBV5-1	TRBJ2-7	CASSLGGSGYEQYF
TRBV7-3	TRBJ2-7	CASRVGWDSAYEQYF